One sample yielded the 5 T cell receptor beta chains listed below, sequenced in a study of blood T cells in healthy people across ages. A second about 7 to 12 cycle PCR used barcoded and J-beta primers. One entry per CDR3 protein, called by TCRdb with MiXCR from the 5' RACE reads. The table shows around 1.5 million distinct CDR3 sequences, with 42% occurring only once. Sequencing was done on a sample of blood. The receptors shown here come from a woman aged 18-29 years in good health.

V is TRBV24-1 and J is TRBJ1-1, with D perhaps matching TRBD1 (5 bases). V gave up 3 bases and J gave up 10 bases, with 17 bases separating them. CDR3 length: 14 residues. In germline, CDR1 is KGHDR, CDR2 SFDVKD. The CDR3 protein is CATSDPMRVGGAFF. The CDR3 DNA follows: TGTGCCACCAGTGATCCGATGAGGGTCGGGGGAGCTTTCTTT.

This clonotype has only a few counts. This chain connects TRBV12-3 or TRBV12-4 to TRBJ2-7, with no clear D. The CDR3 length is 15 residues. Trimming cost V 2 bases and J 0 bases, with 11 bases left between them. The CDR3 here is CASSLRFASSYEQYF. CDR3 nucleotides: TGTGCCAGCAGTTTACGGTTTGCCAGCTCCTACGAGCAGTACTTC.

This clonotype has a single count. This rearrangement joins TRBV2 to TRBJ2-1; a possible D gene is TRBD1 (6 bases). CDR3 length: 14 residues. Germline CDR1 SNHLY, CDR2 FYNNEI. V gave up 10 bases and J gave up 6 bases, with 19 bases separating them. The CDR3 bases are TGTGCCACAAACCCCCAGGGGCTCGGCAATGAGCAGTTCTTC. Its protein product is CATNPQGLGNEQFF.

This chain uses TRBV20-1 with TRBJ1-2; 8 nucleotides match TRBD1. Germline V CDR1 and CDR2: DFQATT, SNEGSKA (reference sequence). The CDR3 extends over 13 amino acids. Losses at the gene ends were 4 bases for V and 4 bases for J; bases not matched to a gene: 5. The DNA of the CDR3 is TGCAGTGCTACCCGAGGACAGGGCTATGGCTACACCTTC. It translates to CSATRGQGYGYTF.

V usage is TRBV2 and J usage is TRBJ2-5, with a tentative D call TRBD2 (5 bases). The CDR3 consists of 16 residues. Trimming pared 6 bases from V and 11 bases from J, leaving 28 bases between. The germline CDR1 and CDR2 sequences are SNHLY and FYNNEI. CDR3 nucleotides: TGTGCCAGCAGAACGGGTAGGACTGATTTTGACAATGAGCAGTACTTC. Its protein is CASRTGRTDFDNEQYF.